Listed here are 18 T cell receptor beta chains from one sample, sequenced in a study of blood T cell repertoires in COVID-19. Sequencing was performed with immunoSEQ multiplex PCR; in TCRdb, only in-frame clones are kept and a portion is missing. The sample lists approximately 310,000 clones, 87% occurring once. The sequencing input was peripheral blood. The receptors shown here come from a man in his fifties or sixties with active or convalescent COVID-19.

This clone was found a few times. The chain is built from TRBV7-3 and TRBJ2-2, with D perhaps matching TRBD1 (5 bases). This CDR3 contains 13 residues. Germline V gene lookup returns CDR1 SGHTA and CDR2 FQGTGA. V was clipped by 5 bases and J by 4 bases, with 8 bases between them. The CDR3 nucleotides are TGTGCCAGCAGCCCCAGGGTCACCGGGGAGCTGTTTTTT. Translation gives CASSPRVTGELFF.

The chain carries TRBV28 and TRBJ2-7; 8 bases fit TRBD2. The CDR3 runs 13 residues. Unmatched junction bases numbered 6, after V lost 6 bases and J lost 5 bases. Germline values: CDR1 MDHEN, CDR2 SYDVKM. This CDR3 reads CASSQPGGDEQYF. The CDR3 region has the DNA TGTGCCAGCAGCCAGCCCGGGGGGGACGAGCAGTACTTC.

This clone was observed a single time. The chain links TRBV30 to TRBJ2-2, with 7 positions matching TRBD1. The CDR3 contains 16 residues. Looked up from germline, CDR1 is GTSNPN and CDR2 is SVGIG (reference sequence). Trimming removed 7 bases from V and 3 bases from J; junction bases left unmatched: 14. The DNA for the CDR3 is TGTGCCTCCCGGACAGGTCGCCTTCGAGACACCGGGGAGCTGTTTTTT. It is translated as CASRTGRLRDTGELFF.

The rearrangement joins TRBV5-1 to TRBJ2-5; 8 bases fit TRBD1. The CDR3 is 15 residues long. Per the germline V gene, CDR1 is SGHRS and CDR2 is YFSETQ. Losses at the gene ends were 0 bases for V and 6 bases for J; bases not matched to a gene: 7. The CDR3 protein is CASSLAQGAGQTQYF. The CDR3 region has the DNA TGCGCCAGCAGCTTGGCCCAGGGGGCTGGGCAGACCCAGTACTTC.

This rearrangement joins TRBV4-1 to TRBJ2-7, with D maybe TRBD2 (9 bases). From germline, CDR1 is MGHRA and CDR2 YSYEKL. V was cut by 4 bases and J by 5 bases, with 33 bases left in between. CDR3 length equals 20 residues. CDR3: CASSPSPIRGRGSGGHEQYF. DNA for the CDR3: TGCGCCAGCAGCCCCTCACCAATCAGGGGGCGCGGTAGCGGGGGCCACGAGCAGTACTTC.

The chain links TRBV5-1 to TRBJ2-1; 11 positions agree with TRBD1. The CDR3 is 15 residues long. V trimming: 3 bases; J trimming: 7 bases; junction bases outside the gene matches: 6. CDR1 is SGHRS and CDR2 is YFSETQ in the germline V gene. CDR3: CASSWTGGAGNEQFF. Written as DNA, the CDR3 is TGCGCCAGCAGCTGGACAGGGGGCGCGGGTAATGAGCAGTTCTTC.

This chain uses TRBV2 with TRBJ2-7; no definite D call. Trimming pared 6 bases from V and 0 bases from J, leaving 18 bases between. CDR3 size: 16 residues. Germline CDR1 reads SNHLY; CDR2 reads FYNNEI. CDR3 coding DNA: TGTGCCAGCAGCAGACGTGAGGCAAGGAGCTCCTACGAGCAGTACTTC. Encoded protein: CASSRREARSSYEQYF.

This chain links TRBV4-1 with TRBJ1-4, with 7 bases aligning to TRBD1. Germline trimming cut 4 bases from V and 6 bases from J; bases unmatched to any gene: 8. The CDR3 contains 15 residues. Germline CDR1 reads MGHRA; CDR2 reads YSYEKL. This chain's CDR3 is CASSPYRQGDEKLFF. Here the CDR3 DNA reads TGCGCCAGCAGCCCTTACCGACAGGGTGATGAAAAACTGTTTTTT.

Remarks on this clone: This CDR3 is also generated by other DNA sequences in the sample. The rearrangement joins TRBV9 to TRBJ1-1; D is unclear. V shed 0 bases and J shed 1 base, with 7 bases lying between them. The CDR3 is 14 amino acids. The germline gives CDR1 SGDLS, CDR2 YYNGEE. This CDR3 is CASSVGGENTEAFF. The DNA for the CDR3 is TGTGCCAGCAGCGTAGGCGGGGAGAACACTGAAGCTTTCTTT.

The chain is built from TRBV12-3 or TRBV12-4 and TRBJ1-1; D gene uncertain. This CDR3 has 13 amino acids. V lost 3 bases and J lost 1, with 6 bases in between. The CDR3 protein is CASSFTENTEAFF. The DNA of the CDR3 is TGTGCCAGCAGTTTTACAGAGAACACTGAAGCTTTCTTT.

With respect to this clone: This same CDR3 is encoded by further DNA sequences in the sample. J is TRBJ1-5 and V is TRBV19, with a weak D call TRBD1 (5 bases). V was pared by 3 bases and J by 1 base, with 7 bases between. Per the germline V gene, CDR1 is LNHDA and CDR2 is SQIVND (reference sequence). The CDR3 runs 14 residues. CDR3: CASSIPGSNQPQHF. The CDR3 nucleotides read TGTGCCAGTAGTATCCCAGGGAGCAATCAGCCCCAGCATTTT.

CDR3 loop: CASSIKSGAAFF. CDR3 sequence (DNA): TGTGCCAGTAGTATCAAGAGCGGTGCAGCTTTCTTT. The chain uses TRBV19 and TRBJ1-1; D gene uncertain. V was shortened by 3 bases and J by 10 bases, with 12 bases between the two germline ends. The CDR3 covers 12 residues. Germline V CDR1 and CDR2: LNHDA, SQIVND (reference sequence).

This chain connects TRBV19 to TRBJ2-7; D possibly corresponds to TRBD1 (5 bases). Germline V gene sequence: CDR1 LNHDA, CDR2 SQIVND (reference sequence). The germline V and J ends were trimmed by 5 bases and 3 bases, with 20 bases remaining between them. The CDR3 loop spans 16 amino acids. In DNA form, the CDR3 reads TGTGCCAGTAGTCCAGAAGACAGTCGGGCTGACTACGAGCAGTACTTC. It translates to CASSPEDSRADYEQYF.

The J gene is TRBJ2-7, the V gene TRBV19; maybe TRBD1 (5 bases). Germline CDR1 LNHDA, CDR2 SQIVND (reference sequence). V dropped 4 bases and J dropped 3 bases, with 10 bases sitting between them. CDR3 size: 13 residues. CDR3: CASSSSGFYEQYF. In DNA form, the CDR3 reads TGTGCCAGTAGTAGTTCAGGGTTCTACGAGCAGTACTTC. Full variable domain (missing parts from reference TRBV19 and TRBJ2-7): DGGITQSPKYLFRKEGQNVTLSCEQNLNHDAMYWYRQDPGQGLRLIYYSQIVNDFQKGDIAEGYSVSREKKESFPLTVTSAQKNPTAFYLCASSSSGFYEQYFGPGTRLTVT.

The V gene is TRBV10-2, the J gene TRBJ2-1, with D tentatively TRBD2 (6 bases). The CDR3 loop spans 15 amino acids. Trimming left V 6 bases short and J 2 bases short, with 14 bases between. CDR1 is WSHSY, CDR2 SAAADI, per germline. The CDR3 nucleotides read TGCGCCAGCAGCCCCGGGAGAGGACCCTACAATGAGCAGTTCTTC. It is translated as CASSPGRGPYNEQFF.

This clone was observed once. The gene calls are TRBV15 and TRBJ2-3; 11 positions match TRBD2. This CDR3 has 17 residues. The V and J ends lost 0 bases and 5 bases, in that order; junction bases with no gene match: 7. Germline-derived CDR1 and CDR2 are LNHNV and YYDKDF (reference sequence). The CDR3 coding sequence is TGTGCCACCAGCAGAGATCCCACTAGCGGGGGAGGAGATACGCAGTATTTT. It encodes CATSRDPTSGGGDTQYF.

This rearrangement joins TRBV5-5 to TRBJ1-1; 7 bases agree with TRBD1. Trimming cost V 5 bases and J 0 bases; bases outside gene matches: 10. The CDR3 has 16 residues. The germline V gene encodes CDR1 SGHKS and CDR2 YYEKEE (reference sequence). Here the CDR3 reads CASSVTGSSMNTEAFF. Here the CDR3 DNA reads TGTGCCAGCAGTGTGACAGGGTCTTCAATGAACACTGAAGCTTTCTTT.

J is TRBJ2-1 and V is TRBV5-1, with 8 bases that match TRBD1. Trimming cost V 1 base and J 4 bases; bases outside gene matches: 7. The CDR3 runs to 16 residues. Looked up from germline, CDR1 is SGHRS and CDR2 is YFSETQ. The DNA of the CDR3 is TGCGCCAGCAGCTTGTCTACGCGACAGGGGTACAATGAGCAGTTCTTC. This gives the protein CASSLSTRQGYNEQFF.